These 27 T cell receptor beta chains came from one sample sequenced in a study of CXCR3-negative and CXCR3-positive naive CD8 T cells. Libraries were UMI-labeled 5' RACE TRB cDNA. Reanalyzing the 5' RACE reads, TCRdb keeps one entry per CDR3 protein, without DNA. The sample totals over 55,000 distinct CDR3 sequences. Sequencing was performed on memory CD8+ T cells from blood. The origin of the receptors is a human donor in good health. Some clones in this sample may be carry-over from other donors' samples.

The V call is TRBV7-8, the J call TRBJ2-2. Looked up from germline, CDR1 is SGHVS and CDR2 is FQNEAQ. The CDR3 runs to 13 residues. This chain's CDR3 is CASVRENDGELFF.

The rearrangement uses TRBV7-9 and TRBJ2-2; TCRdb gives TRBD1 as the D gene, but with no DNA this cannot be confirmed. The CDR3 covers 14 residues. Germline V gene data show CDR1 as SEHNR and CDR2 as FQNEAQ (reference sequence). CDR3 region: CASSPAGETGELFF. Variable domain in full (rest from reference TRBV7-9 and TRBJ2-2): DTGVSQNPRHKITKRGQNVTFRCDPISEHNRLYWYRQTLGQGPEFLTYFQNEAQLEKSRLLSDRFSAERPKGSFSTLEIQRTEQGDSAMYLCASSPAGETGELFFGEGSRLTVL.

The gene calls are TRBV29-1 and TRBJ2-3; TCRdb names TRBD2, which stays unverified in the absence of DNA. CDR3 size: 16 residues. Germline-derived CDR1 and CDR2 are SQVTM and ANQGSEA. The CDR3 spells CSVEDPTSVSPETQYF.

The CDR3 loop reads CASSEASSGGQETQYF. The V call is TRBV6-1, the J call TRBJ2-5; TCRdb lists TRBD2, though no DNA is available to test this call. The CDR3 contains 16 residues. Germline V gene lookup returns CDR1 MNHNS and CDR2 SASEGT.

The chain's CDR3 is CSARSQTGTDTEAFF. V is TRBV20-1 and J is TRBJ1-1; as DNA is missing, the TRBD1 call by TCRdb cannot be tested. Germline values: CDR1 DFQATT, CDR2 SNEGSKA (reference sequence). This CDR3 spans 15 amino acids.

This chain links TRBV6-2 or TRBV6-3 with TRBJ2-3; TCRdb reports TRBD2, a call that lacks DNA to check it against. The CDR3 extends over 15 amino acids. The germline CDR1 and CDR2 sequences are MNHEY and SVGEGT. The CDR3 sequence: CASSYAAGGSDTRYF.

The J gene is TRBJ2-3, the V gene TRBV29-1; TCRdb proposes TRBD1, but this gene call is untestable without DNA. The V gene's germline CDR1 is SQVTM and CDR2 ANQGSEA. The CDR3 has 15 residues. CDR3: CSVDGGATSTDTQYF.

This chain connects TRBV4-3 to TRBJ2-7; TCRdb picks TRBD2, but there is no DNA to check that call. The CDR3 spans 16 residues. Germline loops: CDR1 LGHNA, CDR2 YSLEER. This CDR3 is CASSQERGDSSYEQYF.

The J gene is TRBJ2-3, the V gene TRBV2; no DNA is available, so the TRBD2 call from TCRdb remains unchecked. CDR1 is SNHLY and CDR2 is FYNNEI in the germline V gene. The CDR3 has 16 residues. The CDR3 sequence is CASSEFGSGSSDTQYF.

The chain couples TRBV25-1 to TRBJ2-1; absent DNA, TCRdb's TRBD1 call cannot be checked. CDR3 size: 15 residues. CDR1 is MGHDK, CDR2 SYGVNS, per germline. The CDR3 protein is CASSPLGRSYNEQFF.

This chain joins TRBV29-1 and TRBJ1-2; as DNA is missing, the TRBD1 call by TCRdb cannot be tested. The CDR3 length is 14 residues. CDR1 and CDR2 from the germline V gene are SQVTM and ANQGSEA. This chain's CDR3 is CSGLEEGASYGYTF.

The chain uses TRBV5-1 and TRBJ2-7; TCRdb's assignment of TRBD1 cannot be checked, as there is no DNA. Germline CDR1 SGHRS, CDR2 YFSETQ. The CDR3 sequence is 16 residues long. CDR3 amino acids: CASSFSGRGRAYEQYF. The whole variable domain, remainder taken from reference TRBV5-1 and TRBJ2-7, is KAGVTQTPRYLIKTRGQQVTLSCSPISGHRSVSWYQQTPGQGLQFLFEYFSETQRNKGNFPGRFSGRQFSNSRSEMNVSTLELGDSALYLCASSFSGRGRAYEQYFGPGTRLTVT.

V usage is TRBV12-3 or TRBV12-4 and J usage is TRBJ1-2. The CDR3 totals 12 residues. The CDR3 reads CASSLYRYGYTF.

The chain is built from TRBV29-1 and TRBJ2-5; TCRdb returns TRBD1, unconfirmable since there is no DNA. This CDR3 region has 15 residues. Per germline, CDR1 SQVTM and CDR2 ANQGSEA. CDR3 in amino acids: CSVPARDWGQETQYF.

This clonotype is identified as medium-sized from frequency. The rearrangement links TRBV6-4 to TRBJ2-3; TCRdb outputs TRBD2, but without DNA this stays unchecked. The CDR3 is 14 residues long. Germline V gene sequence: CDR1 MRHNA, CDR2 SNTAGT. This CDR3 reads CASSDTSGTDTQYF.

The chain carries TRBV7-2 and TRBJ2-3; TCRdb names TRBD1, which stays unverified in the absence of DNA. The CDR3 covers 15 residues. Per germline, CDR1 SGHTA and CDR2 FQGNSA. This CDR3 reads CASSLRGVSGDTQYF.

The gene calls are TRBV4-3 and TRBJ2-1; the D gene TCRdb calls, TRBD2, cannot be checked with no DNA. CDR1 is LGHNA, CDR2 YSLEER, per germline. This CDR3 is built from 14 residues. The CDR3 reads CASRDLASDNEQFF.

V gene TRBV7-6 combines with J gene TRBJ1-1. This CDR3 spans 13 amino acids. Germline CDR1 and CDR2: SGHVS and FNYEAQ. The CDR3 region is CASEPVALTEAFF.

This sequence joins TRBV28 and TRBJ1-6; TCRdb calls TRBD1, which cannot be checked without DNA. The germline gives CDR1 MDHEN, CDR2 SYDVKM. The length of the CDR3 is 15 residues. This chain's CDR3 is CASSQTGTGISPLHF.

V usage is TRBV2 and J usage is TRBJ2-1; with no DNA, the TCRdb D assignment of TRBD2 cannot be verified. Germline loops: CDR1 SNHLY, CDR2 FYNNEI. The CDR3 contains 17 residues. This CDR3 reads CASSEALLVEGPNEQFF.

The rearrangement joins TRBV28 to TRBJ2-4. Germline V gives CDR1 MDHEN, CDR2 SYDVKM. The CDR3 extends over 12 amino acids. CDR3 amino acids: CASSLLGNIQYF.

CDR3 amino acids: CASSEQTDRYNEQFF. The genes are TRBV2 and TRBJ2-1; TCRdb returns TRBD1, unconfirmable since there is no DNA. The CDR3 runs to 15 residues. The germline CDR1 and CDR2 sequences are SNHLY and FYNNEI.

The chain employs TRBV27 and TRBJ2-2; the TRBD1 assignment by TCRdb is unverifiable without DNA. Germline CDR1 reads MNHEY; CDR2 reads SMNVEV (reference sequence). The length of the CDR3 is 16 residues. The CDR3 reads CASSLRGAGISGELFF.

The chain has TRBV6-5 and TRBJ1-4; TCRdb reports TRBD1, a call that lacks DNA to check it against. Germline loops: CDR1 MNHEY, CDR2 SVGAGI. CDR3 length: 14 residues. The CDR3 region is CASSAGQGNEKLFF.

CDR3 amino acids: CASSSRLGSSYNEQFF. This chain joins TRBV5-4 and TRBJ2-1. The CDR3 sequence is 16 residues long. Germline V gene lookup returns CDR1 SGHNT and CDR2 YYREEE (reference sequence).

CDR3: CSARGPSGRGSSYEQYF. V usage is TRBV20-1 and J usage is TRBJ2-7; TCRdb proposes TRBD2, but this gene call is untestable without DNA. The CDR3 spans 17 residues. Per germline, CDR1 DFQATT and CDR2 SNEGSKA (reference sequence).

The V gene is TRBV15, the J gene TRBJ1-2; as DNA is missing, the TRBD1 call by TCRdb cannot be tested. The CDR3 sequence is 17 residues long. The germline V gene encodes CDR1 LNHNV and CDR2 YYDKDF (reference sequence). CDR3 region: CATSRDRTGGAFDGYTF.